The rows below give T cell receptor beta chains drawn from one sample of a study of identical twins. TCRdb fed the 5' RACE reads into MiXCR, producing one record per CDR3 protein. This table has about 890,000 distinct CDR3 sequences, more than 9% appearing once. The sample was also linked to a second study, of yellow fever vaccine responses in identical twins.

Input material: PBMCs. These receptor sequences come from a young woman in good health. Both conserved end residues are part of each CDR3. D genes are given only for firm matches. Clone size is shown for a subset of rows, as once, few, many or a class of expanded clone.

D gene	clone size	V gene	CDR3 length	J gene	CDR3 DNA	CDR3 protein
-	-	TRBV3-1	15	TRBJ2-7	TGTGCCAGCAGCCAAGATCCGGGCGGCTCCTACGAGCAGTACTTC	CASSQDPGGSYEQYF
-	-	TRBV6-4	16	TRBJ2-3	TGTGCCAGCAGTGTCTCAATATCGGAGCACACAGATACGCAGTATTTT	CASSVSISEHTDTQYF
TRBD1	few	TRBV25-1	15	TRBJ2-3	TGTGCCAGCAGGGGAGGGACAGGGGGAACAGATACGCAGTATTTT	CASRGGTGGTDTQYF
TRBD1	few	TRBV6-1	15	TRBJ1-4	TGTGCCAGCAGGACAGGGGACGCCCTGAATGAAAAACTGTTTTTT	CASRTGDALNEKLFF
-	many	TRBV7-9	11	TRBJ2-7	TGTGCCAGCGGAGAGAACTACGAGCAGTACTTC	CASGENYEQYF
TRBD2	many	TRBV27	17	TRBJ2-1	TGTGCCAGCAGTTCTGAAAGACTAGCGGGAGCCACATATGAGCAGTTCTTC	CASSSERLAGATYEQFF
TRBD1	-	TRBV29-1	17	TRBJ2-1	TGCAGCGTTGAAGAGACCGCAGGGACAGGACTATACAATGAGCAGTTCTTC	CSVEETAGTGLYNEQFF
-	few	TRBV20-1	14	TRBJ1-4	TGCAGTGCTAGAGCTAACACAGGATCGGAAAAACTGTTTTTT	CSARANTGSEKLFF
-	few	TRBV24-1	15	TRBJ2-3	TGTGCCACCAGTGATTTGATGACACAGGGAGATACGCAGTATTTT	CATSDLMTQGDTQYF
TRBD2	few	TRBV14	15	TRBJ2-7	TGTGCCAGCAGCCAAGTCGGCGGGAGGGTTTACGAGCAGTACTTC	CASSQVGGRVYEQYF
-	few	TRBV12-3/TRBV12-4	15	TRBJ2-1	TGTGCCAGCAGTCCCTTGGGACCCTCCTACAATGAGCAGTTCTTC	CASSPLGPSYNEQFF
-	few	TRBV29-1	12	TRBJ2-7	TGCAGCGTTGAATTGTACGGTGGCGAGCAGTACTTC	CSVELYGGEQYF
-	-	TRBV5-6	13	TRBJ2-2	TGTGCCAGCAGCCGACTTTTAGTCGGGGAGCTGTTTTTT	CASSRLLVGELFF
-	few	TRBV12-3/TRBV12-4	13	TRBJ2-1	TGTGCCAGCAACTCGAGGGGGGGGAATGAGCAGTTCTTC	CASNSRGGNEQFF
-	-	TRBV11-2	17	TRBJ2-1	TGTGCCAGCAGCTTATCCGTGGCGGTCCTCTCCTACAATGAGCAGTTCTTC	CASSLSVAVLSYNEQFF
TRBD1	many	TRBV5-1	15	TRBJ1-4	TGCGCCAGCAGCCAAGCGGGACAGGGGAATGAAAAACTGTTTTTT	CASSQAGQGNEKLFF
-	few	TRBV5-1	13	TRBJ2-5	TGCGCCAGCAGCAGAGGACTGAGAGAGACCCAGTACTTC	CASSRGLRETQYF